The entry below describes one T cell receptor (beta chain). Its antigen remains unidentified. The sample originates from a study of Tregs in tolerant kidney transplant recipients. Some clones are missing from TCRdb's copy, which holds only in-frame ones; the method was immunoSEQ multiplex PCR. Here the sample spans tens of thousands of clones, 82% being singletons. In germline, CDR1 is LGHNA, CDR2 YSLEER. The CDR3 has 15 residues. V was pared by 3 bases and J by 9 bases, with 10 bases of the junction left unmatched. This chain links TRBV4-3 with TRBJ2-1, with TRBD2 matching over 8 bases. The TCR sequence derives from a human donor in good health. The sample taken for sequencing was Tregs from blood cultured with allogeneic cells. This CDR3 is CASSQREALRSEQFF. The CDR3 DNA reads as TGCGCCAGCAGCCAGCGGGAGGCCCTACGTAGTGAGCAGTTCTTC.